This T cell receptor (beta chain) was sequenced in a study of radiation and T cells in renal cell carcinoma. Generated by immunoSEQ multiplex PCR, the TCRdb table keeps only in-frame clones and is missing some. This sample has approximately 110,000 clones; roughly 80% occur once, and the top ten carry around 3%. This sample's time point: baseline pretreatment blood. Specified treatment: 15 Gy SBRT to primary tumor, nephrectomy 4 weeks later. The germline CDR1 and CDR2 sequences are MDHEN and SYDVKM. V trimming: 9 bases; J trimming: 3 bases; junction bases outside the gene matches: 16. This CDR3 is built from 16 residues.

The origin of this receptor is a woman in her sixties or seventies with renal cell carcinoma. The specimen was blood, collected from a patient whose treatment included radiotherapy and nephrectomy. This chain links TRBV28 with TRBJ1-1, with 7 nucleotides matching TRBD1. CDR3 nucleotide sequence: TGTGCCAGTTTTCCCCCGACAGGGTTAGATCACACTGAAGCTTTCTTT. As protein: CASFPPTGLDHTEAFF.